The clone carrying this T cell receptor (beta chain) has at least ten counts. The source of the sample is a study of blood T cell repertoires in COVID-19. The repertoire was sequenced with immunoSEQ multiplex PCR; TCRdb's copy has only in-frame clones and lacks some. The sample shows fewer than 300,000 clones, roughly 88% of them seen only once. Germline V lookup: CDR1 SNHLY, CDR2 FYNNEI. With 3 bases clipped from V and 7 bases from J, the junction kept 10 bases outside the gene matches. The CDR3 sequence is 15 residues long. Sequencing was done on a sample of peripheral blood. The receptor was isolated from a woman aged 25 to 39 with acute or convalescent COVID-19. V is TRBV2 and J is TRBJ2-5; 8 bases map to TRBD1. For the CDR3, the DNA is TGTGCCAGCAGTGATAGAGGACAGGGATCATTGACCCAGTACTTC. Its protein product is CASSDRGQGSLTQYF.